This T cell receptor (beta chain) was captured by sequencing in a study of blood T cell repertoires in COVID-19. About the research overall: Spain, Italy and the United States supplied samples that represented acute and convalescent COVID-19. The analysed material was cDNA or gDNA that came from T cells, B-cell-depleted T cells, or PBMCs.

The CDR3 covers 15 residues. The germline V gene encodes CDR1 SGHTA and CDR2 FQGNSA. V shed 5 bases and J shed 6 bases, with 17 bases lying between them. This clone has only a few counts. As originally analysed: Cell counts per sample came from amplifying reference gene primers. The protocol was immunoSEQ multiplex PCR, while the TCRdb copy is restricted to in-frame clones and leaves out a portion. V and J calls and clone size are as listed in that table; D and trimming were resolved from the DNA. The data show around 130,000 clones, roughly 84% seen once. The sequenced sample was peripheral blood. V and J are TRBV7-2 and TRBJ1-5; D perhaps matches TRBD1 (5 bases). The receptor was isolated from a young woman who had recovered from COVID-19. For the CDR3, the DNA is TGTGCCAGCAGCGCGGGACCCCCCTCGGGTCAGCCCCAGCATTTT. Its protein product is CASSAGPPSGQPQHF.